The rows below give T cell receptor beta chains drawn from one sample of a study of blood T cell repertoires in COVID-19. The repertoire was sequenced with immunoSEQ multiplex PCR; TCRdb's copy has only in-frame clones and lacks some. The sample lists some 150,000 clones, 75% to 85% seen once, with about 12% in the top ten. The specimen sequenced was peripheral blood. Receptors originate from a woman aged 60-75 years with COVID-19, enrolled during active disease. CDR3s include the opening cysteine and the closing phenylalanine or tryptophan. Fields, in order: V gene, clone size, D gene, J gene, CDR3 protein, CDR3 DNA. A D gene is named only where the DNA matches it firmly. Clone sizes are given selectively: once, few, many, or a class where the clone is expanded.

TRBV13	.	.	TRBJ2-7	CASSANYEQYF	TGTGCCAGCAGCGCGAACTACGAGCAGTACTTC
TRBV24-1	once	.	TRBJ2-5	CATSDSRGAGETQYF	TGTGCCACCAGTGACTCACGGGGGGCTGGAGAGACCCAGTACTTC
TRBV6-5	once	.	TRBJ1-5	CASSYAPGINQPQHF	TGTGCCAGCAGTTACGCGCCCGGGATTAATCAGCCCCAGCATTTT
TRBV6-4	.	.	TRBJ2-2	CASSSGWNTGELFF	TGTGCCAGCAGCTCGGGATGGAACACCGGGGAGCTGTTTTTT
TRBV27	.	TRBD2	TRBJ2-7	CASRSGGGVLKQYF	TGTGCCAGCAGATCCGGGGGAGGGGTTCTCAAGCAGTACTTC
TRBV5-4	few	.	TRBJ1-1	CASSLNRANTEAFF	TGTGCCAGCAGCTTGAACAGGGCCAACACTGAAGCTTTCTTT
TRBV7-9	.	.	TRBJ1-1	CASSLTSRRTVLLEAFF	TGTGCCAGCAGCTTAACCTCGCGTCGGACAGTTCTTCTTGAAGCTTTCTTT
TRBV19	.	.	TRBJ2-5	CASNNLRGETQYF	TGTGCCAGTAACAACCTTAGGGGAGAGACCCAGTACTTC
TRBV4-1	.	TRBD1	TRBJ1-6	CASSQVSTGRGNSPLHF	TGCGCCAGCAGCCAAGTTTCGACAGGGCGCGGTAATTCACCCCTCCACTTT
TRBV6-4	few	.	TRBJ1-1	CASPHQQNTEAFF	TGTGCCAGCCCCCATCAACAGAACACTGAAGCTTTCTTT
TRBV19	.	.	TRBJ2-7	CASSGWQTRDEQYF	TGTGCCAGTAGTGGGTGGCAGACCAGGGACGAGCAGTACTTC
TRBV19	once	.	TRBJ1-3	CASSTQQGAGNTIYF	TGTGCCAGTAGTACCCAACAGGGAGCTGGAAACACCATATATTTT
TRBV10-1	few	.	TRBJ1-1	CASSESGQLNTEAFF	TGCGCCAGCAGTGAGTCGGGACAATTGAACACTGAAGCTTTCTTT
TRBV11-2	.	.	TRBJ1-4	CASSLLSSKLFF	TGTGCCAGCAGCTTACTTTCCTCAAAACTGTTTTTT
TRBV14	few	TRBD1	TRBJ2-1	CASSRNRGETYNEQFF	TGTGCCAGCAGCCGTAACAGGGGGGAAACCTACAATGAGCAGTTCTTC
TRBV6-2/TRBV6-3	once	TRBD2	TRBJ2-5	CASSYSRGLTETQYF	TGTGCCAGCAGTTACTCGAGGGGACTAACGGAGACCCAGTACTTC
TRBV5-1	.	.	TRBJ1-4	CASSFGGGDNEKLFF	TGCGCCAGCAGCTTTGGGGGAGGTGATAATGAAAAACTGTTTTTT
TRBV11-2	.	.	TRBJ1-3	CASSQYSSGNTIYF	TGTGCCAGCAGCCAATACAGCTCTGGAAACACCATATATTTT
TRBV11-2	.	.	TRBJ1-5	CASSIGGNQPQHF	TGTGCCAGCAGCATAGGAGGGAATCAGCCCCAGCATTTT